This T cell receptor (beta chain) originates from a study of early T cells in non-severe SARS-CoV-2 infection. Overall study: Chains were unpaired, as sequencing was done on bulk RNA from unsorted whole blood.

Each cDNA molecule carried a unique molecular identifier. Via MiXCR, TCRdb re-called the 5' RACE reads, giving one row per CDR3 protein. The sample includes tens of thousands of distinct CDR3 sequences, roughly 12% of them seen just once. This clonotype was detected ten times or more. The target antigen is unknown. CDR3 length equals 16 residues. The germline V gene encodes CDR1 LNHNV and CDR2 YYDKDF (reference sequence). V shed 3 bases and J shed 1 base, with 10 bases lying between them. Study outcomes and limitations: Matching results from VDJdb favored anti-spike CD8 responses, leaving private and CD4 specificities undetected.

The sample taken for sequencing was whole blood. The chain recombines TRBV15 with TRBJ2-6; D is uncertain. The origin of this receptor is an adult who was a healthcare worker with PCR-confirmed SARS-CoV-2 infection or an uninfected control (not recorded which). The CDR3 loop is CATSSPMNSGANVLTF. CDR3 nucleotide sequence: TGTGCCACCAGCAGCCCCATGAATTCTGGGGCCAACGTCCTGACTTTC.